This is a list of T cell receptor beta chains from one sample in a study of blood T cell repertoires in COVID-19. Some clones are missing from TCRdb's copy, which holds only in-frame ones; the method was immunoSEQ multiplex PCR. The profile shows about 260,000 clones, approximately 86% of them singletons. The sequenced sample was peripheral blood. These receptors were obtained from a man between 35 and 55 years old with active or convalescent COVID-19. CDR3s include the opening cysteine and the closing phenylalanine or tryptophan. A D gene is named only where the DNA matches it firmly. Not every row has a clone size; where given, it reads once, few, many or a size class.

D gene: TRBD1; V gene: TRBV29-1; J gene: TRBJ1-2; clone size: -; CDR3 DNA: TGCAGCGCCCCCTCGGGCAGGGGGTTCAACTATGGCTACACCTTC; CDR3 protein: CSAPSGRGFNYGYTF
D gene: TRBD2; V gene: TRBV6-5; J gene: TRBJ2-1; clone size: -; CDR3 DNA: TGTGCCAGCACCGGGACTAGCGGGACTAATGAGCAGTTCTTC; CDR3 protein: CASTGTSGTNEQFF
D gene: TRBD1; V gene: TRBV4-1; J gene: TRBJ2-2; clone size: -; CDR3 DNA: TGCGCCAGCAGCCAAGTCGAGGGGGCGGGCGGGGAGCTGTTTTTT; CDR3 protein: CASSQVEGAGGELFF
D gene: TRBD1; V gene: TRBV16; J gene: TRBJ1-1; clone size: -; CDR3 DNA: TGTGCCAGCAGCCAAGACAGGGTTACTGAAGCTTTCTTT; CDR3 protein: CASSQDRVTEAFF
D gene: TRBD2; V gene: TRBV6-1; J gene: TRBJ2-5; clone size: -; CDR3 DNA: TGTGCCAGCAGGGGGACTAGCGGGGGGCAAGAGACCCAGTACTTC; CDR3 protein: CASRGTSGGQETQYF
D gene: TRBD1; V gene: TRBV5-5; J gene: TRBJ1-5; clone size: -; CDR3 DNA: TGTGCCAGCAGCTTGATACAGGGGGTAATTCAGCCCCAGCATTTT; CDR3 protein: CASSLIQGVIQPQHF
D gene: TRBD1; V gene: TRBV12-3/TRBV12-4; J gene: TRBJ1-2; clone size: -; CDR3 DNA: TGTGCCAGCAGTTCGGGACAGGGGAGAGGCTACACCTTC; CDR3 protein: CASSSGQGRGYTF
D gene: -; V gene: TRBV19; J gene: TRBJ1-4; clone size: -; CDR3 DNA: TGTGCCACGCGAGGGAGGGCTGTTAATGAAAAACTGTTTTTT; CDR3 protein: CATRGRAVNEKLFF
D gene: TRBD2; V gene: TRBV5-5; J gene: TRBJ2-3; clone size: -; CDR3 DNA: TGTGCCAGCAGCTTGGGTTTAGCGGGGGCGTTCACAGATACGCAGTATTTT; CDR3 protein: CASSLGLAGAFTDTQYF
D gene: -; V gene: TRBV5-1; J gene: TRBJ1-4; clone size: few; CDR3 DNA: TGCGCCAGCAGCACGCTACCTGGTGAAAAACTGTTTTTT; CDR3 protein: CASSTLPGEKLFF
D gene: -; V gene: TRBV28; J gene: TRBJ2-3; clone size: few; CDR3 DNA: TGTGCCAGCAGTCCTCCGGGACAAAACACAGATACGCAGTATTTT; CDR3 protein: CASSPPGQNTDTQYF
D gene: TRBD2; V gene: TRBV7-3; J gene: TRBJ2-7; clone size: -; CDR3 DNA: TGTGCCAGCAGCTCCGACGGGACTAGCGGAGGGTACGAGCAGTACTTC; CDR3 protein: CASSSDGTSGGYEQYF
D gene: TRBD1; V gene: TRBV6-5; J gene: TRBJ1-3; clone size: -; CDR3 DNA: TGTGCCGGGAAGGACAGGGAAACTGGAAACACCATATATTTT; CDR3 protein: CAGKDRETGNTIYF
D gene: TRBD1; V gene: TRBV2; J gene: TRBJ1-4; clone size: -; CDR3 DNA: TGTGCCAGCAGAGCGACAGGGCTTCCTAATGAAAAACTGTTTTTT; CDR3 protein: CASRATGLPNEKLFF
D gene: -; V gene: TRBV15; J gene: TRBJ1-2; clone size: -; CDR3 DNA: TGTGCCACCAGCAGAGATCTAGGCACTGGCTACACCTTC; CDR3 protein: CATSRDLGTGYTF
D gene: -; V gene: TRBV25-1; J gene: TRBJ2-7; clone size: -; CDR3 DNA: TGTGCCAGCAGTGAATACGCAGGTTCCTACGAGCAGTACTTC; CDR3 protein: CASSEYAGSYEQYF
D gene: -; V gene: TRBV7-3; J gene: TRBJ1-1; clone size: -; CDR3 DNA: TGTGCCAGCAGCTTAACGGCAGATAAGAACACTGAAGCTTTCTTT; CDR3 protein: CASSLTADKNTEAFF
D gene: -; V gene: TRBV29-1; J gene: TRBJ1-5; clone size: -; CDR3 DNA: TGCAGCGCTGCGACGGGAAATCAGCCCCAGCATTTT; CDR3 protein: CSAATGNQPQHF
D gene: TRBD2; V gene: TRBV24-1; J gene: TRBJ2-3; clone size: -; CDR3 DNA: TGTGCCACCAGTGCGACTAGCGGGGCGAGGGATACGCAGTATTTT; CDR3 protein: CATSATSGARDTQYF
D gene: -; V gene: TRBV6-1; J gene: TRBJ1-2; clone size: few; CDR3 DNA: TGTGCCAGCAGTGAAGTTGCGGGTTACGGCTACACCTTC; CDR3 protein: CASSEVAGYGYTF
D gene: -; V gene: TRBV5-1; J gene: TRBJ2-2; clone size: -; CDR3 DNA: TGCGCCACCACTGTCGCGAACACCGGGGAGCTGTTTTTT; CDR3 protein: CATTVANTGELFF
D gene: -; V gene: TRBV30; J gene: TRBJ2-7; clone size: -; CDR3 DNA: TGTGCCTGGTCTACGACAATCACCTACGAGCAGTACTTC; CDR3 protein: CAWSTTITYEQYF
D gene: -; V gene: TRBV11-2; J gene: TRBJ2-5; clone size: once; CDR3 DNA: TGTGCCAGCAGCTTAGACTTTGCGGTCCAAGAGACCCAGTACTTC; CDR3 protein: CASSLDFAVQETQYF
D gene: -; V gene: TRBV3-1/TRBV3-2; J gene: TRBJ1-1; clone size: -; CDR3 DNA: TGTGCCAGCAGCCAAGACGACGGCGGGGGTGAAGCTTTCTTT; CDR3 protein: CASSQDDGGGEAFF
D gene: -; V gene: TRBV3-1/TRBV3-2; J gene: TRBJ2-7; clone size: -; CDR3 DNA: TGTGCCAGCAGTCCAAACGCCGACGGAGACTACGAGCAGTACTTC; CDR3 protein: CASSPNADGDYEQYF
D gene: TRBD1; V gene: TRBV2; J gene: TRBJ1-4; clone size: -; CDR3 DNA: TGTGCCACCTCGAGGGGACAGGTGAATGAAAAACTGTTTTTT; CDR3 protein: CATSRGQVNEKLFF
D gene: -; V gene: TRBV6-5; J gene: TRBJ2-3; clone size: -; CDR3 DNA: TGTGCCAGCAAGCGAACACCTCTATGGGATACGCAGTATTTT; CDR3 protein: CASKRTPLWDTQYF
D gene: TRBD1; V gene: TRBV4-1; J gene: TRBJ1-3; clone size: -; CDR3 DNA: TGCGCCAGCAGCCAAGATTCCACCGACAGGGCTGGAAACACCATATATTTT; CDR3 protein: CASSQDSTDRAGNTIYF
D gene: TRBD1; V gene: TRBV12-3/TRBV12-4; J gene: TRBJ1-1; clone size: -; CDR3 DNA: TGTGCCAGCAGTCGGGACAGTAGCACTGAAGCTTTCTTT; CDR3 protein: CASSRDSSTEAFF
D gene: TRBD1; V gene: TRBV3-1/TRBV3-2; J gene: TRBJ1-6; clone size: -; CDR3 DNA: TGTGCCAGCAGCCTACCGGGACAGAATTCACCCCTCCACTTT; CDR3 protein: CASSLPGQNSPLHF
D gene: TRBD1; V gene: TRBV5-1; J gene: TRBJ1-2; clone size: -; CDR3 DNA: TGCGCCAGCAGCTTGGTAGGGGACAGTAACTATGGCTACACCTTC; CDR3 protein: CASSLVGDSNYGYTF
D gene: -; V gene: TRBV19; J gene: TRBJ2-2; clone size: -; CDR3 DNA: TGTGCCAGTAGCACATTCGGGGAGCTGTTTTTT; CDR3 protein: CASSTFGELFF
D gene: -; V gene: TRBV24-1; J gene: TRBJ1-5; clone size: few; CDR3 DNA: TGTGCCACCAGTGCCCAAGGGGGGGATAGCAATCAGCCCCAGCATTTT; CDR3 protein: CATSAQGGDSNQPQHF
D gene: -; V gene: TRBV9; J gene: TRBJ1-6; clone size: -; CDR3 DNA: TGTGCCAGCAGCGTCCAACCCGGCTTGGGACTTGGGGATTCACCCCTCCACTTT; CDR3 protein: CASSVQPGLGLGDSPLHF
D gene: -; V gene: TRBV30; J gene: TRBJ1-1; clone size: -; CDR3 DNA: TGTGCCTGGGCGGACAATGAAGCTTTCTTT; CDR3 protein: CAWADNEAFF
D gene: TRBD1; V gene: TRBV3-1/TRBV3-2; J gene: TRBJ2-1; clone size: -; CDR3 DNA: TGTGCCAGCAGCCGCCTCCAACAGGGGCACAATGAGCAGTTCTTC; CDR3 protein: CASSRLQQGHNEQFF
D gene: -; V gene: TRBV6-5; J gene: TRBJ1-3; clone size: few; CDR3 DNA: TGTGCCAGCAGTTACGAGAGCTCTGGAAACACCATATATTTT; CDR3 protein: CASSYESSGNTIYF
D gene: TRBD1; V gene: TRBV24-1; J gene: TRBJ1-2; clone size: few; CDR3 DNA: TGTGCCACCAGTGATGCTCAGTACAGGGGCCTGGGCTACACCTTC; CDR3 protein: CATSDAQYRGLGYTF
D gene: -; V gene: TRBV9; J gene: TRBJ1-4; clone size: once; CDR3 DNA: TGTGCCAGCAGCGTAGGGTCCTCCCGAGGTGAAAAACTGTTTTTT; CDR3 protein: CASSVGSSRGEKLFF
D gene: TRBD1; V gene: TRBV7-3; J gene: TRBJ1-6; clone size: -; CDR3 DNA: TGTGCCAGCAGCTTAATGGGGACAGAGGACTCACCCCTCCACTTT; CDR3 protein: CASSLMGTEDSPLHF